A single sample is the source of the 10 T cell receptor beta chains below, sequenced in a study of shared clonotypes between healthy human individuals. Only in-frame clones appear in the TCRdb table, and some are missing; sequencing was by immunoSEQ multiplex PCR. The sample records approximately 2.5 million clones, roughly 93% being singletons. Sequences were obtained from naive CD4+ T cells from PBMCs. Documented subset: CD45RA+ positively selected. The receptors come from a young man in good health. Some clones in this sample may be carry-over from other donors' samples.

The genes are TRBV5-1 and TRBJ2-7; 11 bases map to TRBD1. CDR3 length: 15 residues. Unmatched junction bases numbered 5, after V lost 0 bases and J lost 6 bases. From germline, CDR1 is SGHRS and CDR2 YFSETQ. The CDR3 region is CASSLEGTGGAEQYF. Written as DNA, the CDR3 is TGCGCCAGCAGCTTGGAGGGGACAGGGGGAGCCGAGCAGTACTTC.

The V call is TRBV6-1, the J call TRBJ1-5, with TRBD1 matching over 8 bases. The CDR3 length is 16 residues. The J segment lost 1 base and the V segment lost 4 bases, leaving 6 bases of the junction unmatched. Per the germline V gene, CDR1 is MNHNS and CDR2 is SASEGT. The CDR3, as DNA: TGTGCCAGCAGTGGTTGGACAGGGCGCAGCAATCAGCCCCAGCATTTT. Its translation: CASSGWTGRSNQPQHF.

The chain employs TRBV9 and TRBJ2-2; 8 positions match TRBD2. CDR3 length equals 15 residues. CDR1 and CDR2 from the germline V gene are SGDLS and YYNGEE. Germline trimming cut 3 bases from V and 6 bases from J; bases unmatched to any gene: 7. The CDR3 region has the DNA TGTGCCAGCAGCGCCGGGACTAGGGGCCCCGGGGAGCTGTTTTTT. It specifies CASSAGTRGPGELFF.

This chain uses TRBV5-4 with TRBJ2-5; 11 nucleotides align to TRBD2. Looked up from germline, CDR1 is SGHNT and CDR2 is YYREEE (reference sequence). The CDR3 extends over 16 amino acids. V lost 4 bases and J lost 4; bases outside the gene matches: 9. The CDR3 nucleotides are TGTGCCAGCAGCCAGACTAGCGGGATTGGAGGAGAGACCCAGTACTTC. Amino acid sequence: CASSQTSGIGGETQYF.

The CDR3 nucleotides read TGCGCCAGCAGCTGGGAGGGCGGCTCCTACGAGCAGTACTTC. Translating it yields CASSWEGGSYEQYF. The V gene is TRBV5-1, the J gene TRBJ2-7; 7 nucleotides match TRBD2. V was pared by 3 bases and J by 0 bases, with 3 bases of the junction left unmatched. Germline V gives CDR1 SGHRS, CDR2 YFSETQ. The CDR3 loop spans 14 amino acids.

This chain joins TRBV28 and TRBJ1-2, with D hard to call. The CDR3 consists of 15 residues. The V gene lost 6 bases and the J gene lost 0 bases, with 14 bases spanning the gap. Germline V gene data show CDR1 as MDHEN and CDR2 as SYDVKM. The CDR3 bases are TGTGCCAGCAGCTCAGGACGGAACCCTAACTATGGCTACACCTTC. Translation: CASSSGRNPNYGYTF.

The chain combines TRBV7-6 with TRBJ2-5; no firm D call. The CDR3 totals 14 residues. The germline CDR1 and CDR2 sequences are SGHVS and FNYEAQ. V lost 0 bases and J 5 bases, leaving 10 bases between the germline ends. CDR3 in amino acids: CASSLAGSRETQYF. The DNA of the CDR3 is TGTGCCAGCAGCTTAGCGGGCTCCCGGGAGACCCAGTACTTC.

About this clone: Other DNA sequences of this sample code for an identical CDR3. V usage is TRBV5-1 and J usage is TRBJ2-5; no clear D. V gave up 2 bases and J gave up 0 bases, with 5 bases separating them. This CDR3 spans 13 amino acids. The germline V gene has CDR1 SGHRS and CDR2 YFSETQ. CDR3 region: CASSLTYQETQYF. DNA for the CDR3: TGCGCCAGCAGCTTAACCTACCAAGAGACCCAGTACTTC.

This clone was counted a single time. Here the CDR3 reads CASKASGSYNSPLHF. Here the CDR3 DNA reads TGTGCCAGCAAAGCTTCGGGCTCCTATAATTCACCCCTCCACTTT. V gene TRBV2 combines with J gene TRBJ1-6; no clear D gene. There are 15 residues in the CDR3. V gave up 7 bases and J gave up 0 bases, with 10 bases separating them. The V gene's germline CDR1 is SNHLY and CDR2 FYNNEI.

The chain has TRBV19 and TRBJ2-7; weak D call: TRBD2 (6 bases). V was shortened by 3 bases and J by 3 bases, with 21 bases between the two germline ends. Germline V CDR1 and CDR2: LNHDA, SQIVND (reference sequence). The CDR3 length is 17 residues. CDR3 amino acids: CASSIAIGRDGDYEQYF. In nucleotides, the CDR3 is TGTGCCAGTAGTATCGCAATAGGGCGGGATGGAGACTACGAGCAGTACTTC.